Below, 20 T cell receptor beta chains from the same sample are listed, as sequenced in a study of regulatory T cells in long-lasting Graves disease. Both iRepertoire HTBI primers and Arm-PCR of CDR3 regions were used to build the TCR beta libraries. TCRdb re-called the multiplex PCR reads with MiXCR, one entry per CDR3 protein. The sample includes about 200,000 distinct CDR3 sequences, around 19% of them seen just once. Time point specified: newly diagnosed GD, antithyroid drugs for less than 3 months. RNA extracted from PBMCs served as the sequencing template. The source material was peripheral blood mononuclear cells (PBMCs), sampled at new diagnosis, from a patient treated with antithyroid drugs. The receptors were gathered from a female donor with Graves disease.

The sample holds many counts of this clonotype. As DNA, the CDR3 is TGTGCCAGCAGCCAAGATACCACTGAAGCTTTCTTT. This translates into CASSQDTTEAFF. This sequence joins TRBV3-1 and TRBJ1-1; D is unclear. The CDR3 extends over 12 amino acids. V shed 0 bases and J shed 4 bases, with 3 bases lying between them. Germline CDR1 reads LGHDT; CDR2 reads YNNKEL (reference sequence).

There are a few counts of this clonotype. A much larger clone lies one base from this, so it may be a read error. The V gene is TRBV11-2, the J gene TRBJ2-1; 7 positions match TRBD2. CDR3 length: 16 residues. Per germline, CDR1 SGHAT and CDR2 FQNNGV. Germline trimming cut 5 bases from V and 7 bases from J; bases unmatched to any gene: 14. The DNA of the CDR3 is TGTGCCAGCAGCGTGACCTATGGTAGAGCGGGAAATGAGCAGTTCTTC. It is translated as CASSVTYGRAGNEQFF.

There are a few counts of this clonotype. CDR3 sequence: CASSQDDSGDQNTEAFF. In nucleotides, the CDR3 is TGTGCCAGCAGCCAGGATGACTCAGGGGACCAGAACACTGAAGCTTTCTTT. The V and J genes are TRBV3-1 and TRBJ1-1, with a weak D call TRBD1 (6 bases). Germline V gene sequence: CDR1 LGHDT, CDR2 YNNKEL (reference sequence). The CDR3 has 17 amino acids. V was trimmed by 3 bases and J by 1 base, leaving 18 bases between them.

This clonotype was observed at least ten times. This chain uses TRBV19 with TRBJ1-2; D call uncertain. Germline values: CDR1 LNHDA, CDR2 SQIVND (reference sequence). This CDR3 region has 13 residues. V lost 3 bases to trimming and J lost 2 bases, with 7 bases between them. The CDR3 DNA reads TGTGCCAGTAGTATTGGGGTGAACTATGGCTACACCTTC. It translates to CASSIGVNYGYTF. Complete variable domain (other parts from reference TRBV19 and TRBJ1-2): DGGITQSPKYLFRKEGQNVTLSCEQNLNHDAMYWYRQDPGQGLRLIYYSQIVNDFQKGDIAEGYSVSREKKESFPLTVTSAQKNPTAFYLCASSIGVNYGYTFGSGTRLTVV.

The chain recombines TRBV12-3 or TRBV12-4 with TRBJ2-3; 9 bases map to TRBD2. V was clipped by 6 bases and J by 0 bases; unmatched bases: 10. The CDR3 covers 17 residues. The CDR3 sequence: CASSSTSGTTSTDTQYF. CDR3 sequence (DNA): TGTGCCAGCAGCTCGACTAGCGGCACTACTAGCACAGATACGCAGTATTTT.

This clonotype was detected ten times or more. The CDR3 is CASSRGANTEAFF. The CDR3 bases are TGCGCCAGCAGCCGTGGGGCGAACACTGAAGCTTTCTTT. The chain links TRBV4-3 to TRBJ1-1; weak D call: TRBD1 (5 bases). Germline CDR1 LGHNA, CDR2 YSLEER. The V and J ends lost 4 bases and 1 base respectively, with 7 bases between them. This CDR3 has 13 residues.

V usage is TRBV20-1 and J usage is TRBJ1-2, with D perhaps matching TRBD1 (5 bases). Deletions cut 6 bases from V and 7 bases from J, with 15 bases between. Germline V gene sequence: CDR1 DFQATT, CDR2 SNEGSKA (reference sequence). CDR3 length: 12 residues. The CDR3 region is CSAPGTACGYTF. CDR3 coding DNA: TGCAGTGCGCCCGGGACGGCCTGTGGCTACACCTTC.

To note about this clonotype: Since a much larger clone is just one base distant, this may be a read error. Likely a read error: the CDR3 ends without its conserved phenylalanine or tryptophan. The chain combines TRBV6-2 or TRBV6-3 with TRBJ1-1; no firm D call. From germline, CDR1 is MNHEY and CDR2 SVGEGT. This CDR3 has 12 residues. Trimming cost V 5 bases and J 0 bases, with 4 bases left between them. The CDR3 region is CASSTMNTEAFL. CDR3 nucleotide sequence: TGTGCCAGCAGTACTATGAACACTGAAGCTTTCCTT.

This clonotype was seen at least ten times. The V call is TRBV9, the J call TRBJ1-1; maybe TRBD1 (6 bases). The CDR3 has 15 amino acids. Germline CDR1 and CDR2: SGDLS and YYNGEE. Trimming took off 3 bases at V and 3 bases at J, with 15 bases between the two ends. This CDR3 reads CASSGSDSFHTEAFF. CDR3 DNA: TGTGCCAGCAGCGGGTCGGACAGCTTTCACACTGAAGCTTTCTTT.

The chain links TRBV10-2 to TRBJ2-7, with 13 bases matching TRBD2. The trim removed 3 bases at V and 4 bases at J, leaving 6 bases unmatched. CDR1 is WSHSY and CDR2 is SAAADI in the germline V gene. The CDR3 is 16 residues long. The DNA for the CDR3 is TGCGCCAGCAGTGACACTAGCGGGAGGGCCGGGTACGAGCAGTACTTC. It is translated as CASSDTSGRAGYEQYF.

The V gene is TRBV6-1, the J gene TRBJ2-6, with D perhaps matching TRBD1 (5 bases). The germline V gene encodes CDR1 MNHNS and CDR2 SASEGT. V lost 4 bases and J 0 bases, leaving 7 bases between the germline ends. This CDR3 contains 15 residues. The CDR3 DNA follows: TGTGCCAGCAGTGGACAGCTCTCTGGGGCCAACGTCCTGACTTTC. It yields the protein CASSGQLSGANVLTF.

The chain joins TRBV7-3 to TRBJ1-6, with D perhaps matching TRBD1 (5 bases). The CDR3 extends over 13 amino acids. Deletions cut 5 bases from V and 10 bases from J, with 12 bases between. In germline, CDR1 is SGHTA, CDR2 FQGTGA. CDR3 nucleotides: TGTGCCAGCAGCGTCACAGGAGGATCACCCCTCCACTTT. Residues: CASSVTGGSPLHF.

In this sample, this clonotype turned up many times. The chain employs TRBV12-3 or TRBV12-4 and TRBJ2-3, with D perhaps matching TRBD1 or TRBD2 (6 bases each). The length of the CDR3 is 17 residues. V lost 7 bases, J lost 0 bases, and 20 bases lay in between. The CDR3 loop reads CASTRSTGAMSTDTQYF. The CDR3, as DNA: TGTGCCAGCACACGAAGCACGGGGGCGATGAGCACAGATACGCAGTATTTT.

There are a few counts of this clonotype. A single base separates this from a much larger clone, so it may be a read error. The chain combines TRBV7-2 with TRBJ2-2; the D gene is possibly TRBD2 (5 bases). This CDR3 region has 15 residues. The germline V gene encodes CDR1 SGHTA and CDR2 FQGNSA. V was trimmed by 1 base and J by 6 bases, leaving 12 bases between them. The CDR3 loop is CASSLEPVGAGELFF. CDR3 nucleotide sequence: TGTGCCAGCAGCTTAGAGCCAGTGGGAGCCGGGGAGCTGTTTTTT.

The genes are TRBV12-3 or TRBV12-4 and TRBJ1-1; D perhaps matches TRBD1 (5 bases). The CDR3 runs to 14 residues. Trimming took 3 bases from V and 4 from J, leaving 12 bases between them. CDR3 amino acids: CASSFQAGPTEAFF. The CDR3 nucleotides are TGTGCCAGCAGTTTCCAGGCAGGGCCCACTGAAGCTTTCTTT.

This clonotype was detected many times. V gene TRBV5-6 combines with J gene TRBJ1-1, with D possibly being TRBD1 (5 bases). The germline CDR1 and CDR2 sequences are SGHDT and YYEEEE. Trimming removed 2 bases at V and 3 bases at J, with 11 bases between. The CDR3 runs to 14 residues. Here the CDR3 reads CASSFRDAYTEAFF. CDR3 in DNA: TGTGCCAGCAGCTTCAGGGATGCGTACACTGAAGCTTTCTTT.

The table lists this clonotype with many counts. CDR3 residues: CATRGPDSYEQYF. The CDR3, as DNA: TGTGCCACAAGGGGGCCCGACTCCTACGAGCAGTACTTC. This chain links TRBV6-1 with TRBJ2-7, with 7 bases aligning to TRBD1. Germline assignment: CDR1 MNHNS and CDR2 SASEGT. The CDR3 consists of 13 residues. V dropped 10 bases and J dropped 0; count of bases not matched to a gene: 6.

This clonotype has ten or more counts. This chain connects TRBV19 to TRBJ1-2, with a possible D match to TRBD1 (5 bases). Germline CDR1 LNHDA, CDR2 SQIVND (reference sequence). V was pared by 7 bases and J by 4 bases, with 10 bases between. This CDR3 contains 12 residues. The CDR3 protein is CASIDDSYGYTF. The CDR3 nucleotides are TGTGCCAGTATCGACGACAGCTATGGCTACACCTTC.

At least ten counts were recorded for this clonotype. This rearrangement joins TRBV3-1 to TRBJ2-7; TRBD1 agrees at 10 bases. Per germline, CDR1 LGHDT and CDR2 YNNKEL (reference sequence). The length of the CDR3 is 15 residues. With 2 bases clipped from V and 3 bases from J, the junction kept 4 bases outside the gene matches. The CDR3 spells CASSQPTGGHYEQYF. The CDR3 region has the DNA TGTGCCAGCAGCCAACCGACAGGGGGCCACTACGAGCAGTACTTC.

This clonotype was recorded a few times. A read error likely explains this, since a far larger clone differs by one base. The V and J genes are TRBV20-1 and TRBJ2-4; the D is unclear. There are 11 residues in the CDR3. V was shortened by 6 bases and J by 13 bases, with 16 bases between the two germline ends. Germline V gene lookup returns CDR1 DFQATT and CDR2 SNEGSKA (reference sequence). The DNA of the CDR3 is TGCAGTGCCAACCAAGCCAATGAGCAGTACTTC. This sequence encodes CSANQANEQYF.